These T cell receptor beta chains were read from a single sample in a study of T-cell memory formation after mild COVID-19. MiXCR, run by TCRdb on the 5' RACE reads, gives a single entry per CDR3 protein. Of hundreds of thousands of distinct CDR3 sequences in the sample, 15% are singletons; the top ten hold around 2.2%. The sample was PBMCs or a T cell subset sorted from them (not recorded which). These receptor sequences come from an adult woman who had mild COVID-19 (a few samples of this study predate the infection). Cell type and time point are not known. Both conserved end residues are trimmed from each CDR3.

TRBJ2-2 TRBV7-9 ASSSFGTSGSGTGELF
TRBJ2-7 TRBV5-5 ASSPGTQSYEQY
TRBJ2-3 TRBV4-3 ASSQGTGTDTQY
TRBJ1-2 TRBV3-1 ASSQDLDRVSGYT
TRBJ1-1 TRBV20-1 SARKVPEAF
TRBJ2-3 TRBV7-2 ASSKGLEDTQY
TRBJ2-1 TRBV7-9 ASSSGTGTGSNEQF
TRBJ1-1 TRBV18 ASSPPGGGTEAF
TRBJ2-7 TRBV5-1 ASSLGGDYEQY
TRBJ1-1 TRBV3-1 ASSQGNGQGMNTEAF